These 24 T cell receptor beta chains originate from one sample sequenced in a study of blood T cell repertoires in COVID-19. Libraries were prepared by immunoSEQ multiplex PCR; TCRdb keeps only in-frame clonotypes and omits some of them. The table has under 400,000 clones, 85% to 90% seen once. The sequenced sample consisted of peripheral blood. These TCRs come from a man between 18 and 29 years old with active or convalescent COVID-19.

The CDR3 protein is CASSIFGAYNSPLHF. The CDR3 DNA follows: TGTGCCAGTAGTATTTTCGGGGCCTATAATTCACCCCTCCACTTT. The rearrangement uses TRBV19 and TRBJ1-6; D unclear. V gave up 3 bases and J gave up 2 bases, with 8 bases separating them. The CDR3 sequence is 15 residues long. In germline, CDR1 is LNHDA, CDR2 SQIVND (reference sequence).

This clone was detected a few times. The J gene is TRBJ2-1, the V gene TRBV12-5, with TRBD1 identical over 8 bases. This CDR3 region has 15 residues. Germline CDR1 reads LGHNT; CDR2 reads FRNRAP. V was clipped by 6 bases and J by 3 bases; unmatched bases: 7. CDR3: CASGQGDSLYNEQFF. The CDR3 DNA reads TGTGCTAGTGGACAGGGGGATTCCCTCTACAATGAGCAGTTCTTC.

V gene TRBV2 combines with J gene TRBJ2-1; 7 positions match TRBD2. V trimming: 8 bases; J trimming: 8 bases; junction bases outside the gene matches: 15. This CDR3 has 15 amino acids. The germline V gene has CDR1 SNHLY and CDR2 FYNNEI. CDR3 in DNA: TGTGCCAGCCGGGGGAGTACTAGCGAGGTCGATGAGCAGTTCTTC. It encodes CASRGSTSEVDEQFF.

The chain has TRBV7-2 and TRBJ2-3, with a possible D match to TRBD2 (6 bases). Trimming removed 4 bases at V and 4 bases at J, with 18 bases between. The CDR3 totals 16 residues. CDR1 is SGHTA and CDR2 is FQGNSA in the germline V gene. CDR3 in amino acids: CASSSGRISSADTQYF. DNA for the CDR3: TGTGCCAGCAGCTCTGGACGGATCTCTAGCGCAGATACGCAGTATTTT.

The rearrangement uses TRBV15 and TRBJ1-5; TRBD1 agrees at 8 bases. The CDR3 runs 17 residues. Trimming cost V 0 bases and J 4 bases; bases outside gene matches: 8. Germline V gene sequence: CDR1 LNHNV, CDR2 YYDKDF (reference sequence). The CDR3 nucleotides are TGTGCCACCAGCAGAGATCTTAGGACAGGGAAAAATCAGCCCCAGCATTTT. As protein: CATSRDLRTGKNQPQHF.

The chain recombines TRBV9 with TRBJ2-3; D gene uncertain. V gave up 2 bases and J gave up 0 bases, with 7 bases separating them. The germline CDR1 and CDR2 sequences are SGDLS and YYNGEE. This CDR3 is built from 14 residues. CDR3 protein: CASSVETSTDTQYF. The CDR3, as DNA: TGTGCCAGCAGCGTTGAGACTAGCACAGATACGCAGTATTTT.

The V and J genes are TRBV19 and TRBJ1-4, with 7 nucleotides matching TRBD1. With V trimmed by 5 bases and J by 5 bases, 11 bases remained unmatched. The CDR3 is 16 amino acids. From germline, CDR1 is LNHDA and CDR2 SQIVND (reference sequence). This CDR3 reads CASSLAVGQPNEKLFF. CDR3 DNA sequence: TGTGCCAGTAGTCTGGCCGTGGGACAGCCAAATGAAAAACTGTTTTTT.

The chain is built from TRBV5-1 and TRBJ1-6, with unresolved D. CDR3 length: 16 amino acids. The V and J ends lost 0 bases and 9 bases respectively, with 16 bases between them. Germline V lookup: CDR1 SGHRS, CDR2 YFSETQ. The CDR3: CASSLASGSVGSPLHF. The CDR3 DNA reads TGCGCCAGCAGCTTGGCCTCGGGATCGGTAGGTTCACCCCTCCACTTT.

The chain has TRBV6-2 or TRBV6-3 and TRBJ2-1, with 11 positions matching TRBD2. V trimming: 0 bases; J trimming: 7 bases; junction bases outside the gene matches: 5. Germline lookup yields CDR1 MNHEY and CDR2 SVGEGT. CDR3 length: 16 amino acids. CDR3 bases: TGTGCCAGCAGTTACTCGAGTGGGACTAGCGGAAATGAGCAGTTCTTC. This gives the protein CASSYSSGTSGNEQFF.

As for this clone: The sample carries other DNA sequences with the same CDR3. The gene calls are TRBV19 and TRBJ2-7; D gene uncertain. Germline V gene sequence: CDR1 LNHDA, CDR2 SQIVND (reference sequence). The CDR3 length is 13 residues. Deletions cut 2 bases from V and 0 bases from J, with 5 bases between. DNA of the CDR3: TGTGCCAGTAGTATATCGAGCTCCTACGAGCAGTACTTC. Translating gives CASSISSSYEQYF.

The chain links TRBV3-1 (or the pseudogene TRBV3-2) to TRBJ1-6, with D unclear. This CDR3 has 12 residues. Trimming took 1 base from V and 9 from J, leaving 4 bases between them. The germline gives CDR1 LGHDT, CDR2 YNNKEL (reference sequence). DNA of the CDR3: TGTGCCAGCAGCCAAGGGCCTTCACCCCTCCACTTT. This translates into CASSQGPSPLHF.

The V gene is TRBV27, the J gene TRBJ1-1, with TRBD1 matching over 8 bases. CDR3 length equals 14 residues. Germline CDR1 and CDR2: MNHEY and SMNVEV (reference sequence). J gave up 7 bases and V 2 bases, and 6 bases lay outside the gene matches. CDR3 DNA: TGTGCCAGCAGTTTAGTACAGGGGGAGCGTGAAGCTTTCTTT. Its protein product is CASSLVQGEREAFF.

The rearrangement uses TRBV2 and TRBJ1-1; the match to TRBD1 covers 9 bases. V lost 5 bases to trimming and J lost 11 bases; unmatched junction nucleotides: 3. The CDR3 loop spans 11 amino acids. The germline gives CDR1 SNHLY, CDR2 FYNNEI. The CDR3 loop is CASSRDRGAFF. In nucleotides, the CDR3 is TGTGCCAGCAGTCGCGACAGGGGGGCTTTCTTT.

V usage is TRBV28 and J usage is TRBJ2-5, with 8 positions matching TRBD1. The J segment lost 5 bases and the V segment lost 3 bases, leaving 8 bases of the junction unmatched. CDR3 length: 15 residues. The germline V gene has CDR1 MDHEN and CDR2 SYDVKM. Here the CDR3 DNA reads TGTGCCAGCAGTTTGCCAGGGACAGGAGGCGAGACCCAGTACTTC. It yields the protein CASSLPGTGGETQYF.

The chain has TRBV21-1 and TRBJ2-3; whether TRBD1, the table's D call, matches the DNA was not checked. TRBV21-1 is recorded as a pseudogene. The CDR3 runs 15 residues. The CDR3 nucleotides read TGTGCCAGCAGCATGGACAGGGGCGGGGATGGCACGCAGTATTTT. Translated, it gives CASSMDRGGDGTQYF.

This clone has only one observation. The chain is built from TRBV6-1 and TRBJ2-3, with 10 bases identical to TRBD1. V was pared by 4 bases and J by 2 bases, with 6 bases of the junction left unmatched. The CDR3 sequence is 16 residues long. Germline assignment: CDR1 MNHNS and CDR2 SASEGT. The CDR3 region has the DNA TGTGCCAGCAGTGCCGGACAGGGGGTGTTCACAGATACGCAGTATTTT. Amino acids: CASSAGQGVFTDTQYF.

Written as DNA, the CDR3 is TGTGCCAGCAGTTTGAGGGCTAGCGGAAGCTCCTACAATGAGCAGTTCTTC. Translated: CASSLRASGSSYNEQFF. This chain links TRBV28 with TRBJ2-1; 7 positions agree with TRBD2. The V gene end was trimmed by 3 bases and the J gene end by 0 bases; junction bases not matched to a gene: 8. This CDR3 has 17 amino acids. Germline V gene sequence: CDR1 MDHEN, CDR2 SYDVKM.

This chain links TRBV28 with TRBJ1-5; 10 positions match TRBD1. In germline, CDR1 is MDHEN, CDR2 SYDVKM. V was clipped by 5 bases and J by 3 bases; unmatched bases: 7. CDR3 length: 16 amino acids. Here the CDR3 DNA reads TGTGCCAGCAGTAGATGGACAGGGGGGAACAATCAGCCCCAGCATTTT. This encodes CASSRWTGGNNQPQHF.

The V gene is TRBV24-1, the J gene TRBJ2-3, with TRBD2 identical over 7 bases. J lost 0 bases, V lost 9 bases, and 5 bases had no gene match. The CDR3 spans 14 residues. Germline V gives CDR1 KGHDR, CDR2 SFDVKD. The CDR3 loop is CATSTSASTDTQYF. CDR3 coding DNA: TGTGCCACCTCCACTAGCGCTAGCACAGATACGCAGTATTTT.

This clone appeared a single time. Other DNA variants within this sample encode the same CDR3. The chain joins TRBV30 to TRBJ1-5; a weak D match, TRBD1 (5 bases). Germline V gives CDR1 GTSNPN, CDR2 SVGIG (reference sequence). The CDR3 has 14 amino acids. V lost 0 bases and J lost 6, with 12 bases in between. CDR3 nucleotide sequence: TGTGCCTGGAGTGTACGGGGGGGTGGTCAGCCCCAGCATTTT. It codes for CAWSVRGGGQPQHF.

The chain links TRBV5-1 to TRBJ1-1; perhaps TRBD1 as D (6 bases). The germline V gene encodes CDR1 SGHRS and CDR2 YFSETQ. There are 15 residues in the CDR3. V was pared by 2 bases and J by 6 bases, with 17 bases between. CDR3: CASSFASGGGSEAFF. In DNA form, the CDR3 reads TGCGCCAGCAGCTTCGCGAGTGGGGGCGGATCTGAAGCTTTCTTT.

With regard to this clone: An end of the junction does not agree with germline; a read error may underlie this. The chain is built from TRBV19 and TRBJ2-1; 8 nucleotides match TRBD2. Looked up from germline, CDR1 is LNHDA and CDR2 is SQIVND (reference sequence). The CDR3 totals 15 residues. The CDR3 region has the DNA TGTGCCAGTAGTTTAGAGGGTTTAGCGGGAAATGAGCAGTTCTTC. This translates into CASSLEGLAGNEQFF. Combining the CDR3 with reference TRBV19 and TRBJ2-1 gives the whole variable domain DGGITQSPKYLFRKEGQNVTLSCEQNLNHDAMYWYRQDPGQGLRLIYYSQIVNDFQKGDIAEGYSVSREKKESFPLTVTSAQKNPTAFYLCASSLEGLAGNEQFFGPGTRLTVL.

Remarks on this clone: The same CDR3 can be traced to other DNA sequences in this sample. J is TRBJ2-7 and V is TRBV7-9, with TRBD2 matching over 8 bases. Germline lookup yields CDR1 SEHNR and CDR2 FQNEAQ (reference sequence). The CDR3 is made up of 16 amino acids. The V gene end was trimmed by 1 base and the J gene end by 0 bases; junction bases not matched to a gene: 5. In DNA form, the CDR3 reads TGTGCCAGCAGCTTAGATCTCGGACTAGCCTCCTACGAGCAGTACTTC. It yields the protein CASSLDLGLASYEQYF.

The V and J genes are TRBV4-3 and TRBJ1-3; 7 bases line up with TRBD1. Germline loops: CDR1 LGHNA, CDR2 YSLEER. The CDR3 loop spans 19 amino acids. Trimming at V came to 4 bases and at J to 0 bases, leaving 15 bases not matched to a gene. The CDR3 loop is CASSPGLTGPFYSGNTIYF. The CDR3, as DNA: TGCGCCAGCAGCCCGGGGTTGACAGGGCCCTTCTACTCTGGAAACACCATATATTTT.